The rows below give T cell receptor beta chains drawn from one sample of a study of CD8+ T cells in alopecia areata. Clones were sequenced by immunoSEQ multiplex PCR, and TCRdb holds only the in-frame ones, with some missing. Among about 190,000 clones, roughly 66% were seen once, and the ten largest hold under 1.2%. The sequenced sample was CD4+ T cells sorted from blood, obtained at week 24, from a patient treated with tofacitinib. All receptors derive from a human donor with alopecia areata. CDR3s include the opening cysteine and the closing phenylalanine or tryptophan. The D gene is left open where the match is weak. The listing skips clone size in some rows; elsewhere it reads once, few, many or a size class.

TRBV30	-	-	TRBJ2-3	TGTGCCTGGCACCGTAGCACAGATACGCAGTATTTT	CAWHRSTDTQYF
TRBV15	-	-	TRBJ2-7	TGTGCCACCAGCAGAGAAAGGGTAGAAAAGCAGTACTTC	CATSRERVEKQYF
TRBV7-9	TRBD2	few	TRBJ2-1	TGTGCCAGCAGCCTCACAAAGCGGGGCAATGAGCAGTTCTTC	CASSLTKRGNEQFF
TRBV29-1	-	-	TRBJ1-4	TGCAGCGTCACGGGACCGCGGGGAGAAAAACTGTTTTTT	CSVTGPRGEKLFF
TRBV10-3	TRBD2	-	TRBJ2-6	TGTGCCATCAGTGACGGGGGGACCGGGGCCAACGTCCTGACTTTC	CAISDGGTGANVLTF
TRBV27	-	-	TRBJ1-4	TGTGCCAGCAGGCTCGGGCAGGGGTATGAAAAACTGTTTTTT	CASRLGQGYEKLFF
TRBV9	-	few	TRBJ2-3	TGTGCCAGCAGCGCCTACGGTAATACGCAGTATTTT	CASSAYGNTQYF
TRBV7-6	TRBD2	-	TRBJ2-2	TGTGCCAGCAGCTTAAAGCTAGCGGGGCGGGACGGGGAGCTGTTTTTT	CASSLKLAGRDGELFF
TRBV6-1	-	-	TRBJ2-5	TGTGCCATCCCAAGTGCCCAGGGGGAGACCCAGTACTTC	CAIPSAQGETQYF
TRBV7-3	-	few	TRBJ1-2	TGTGCCAGCAGCTTAGGAGGTGGCTATGGCTACACCTTC	CASSLGGGYGYTF
TRBV2	-	few	TRBJ2-2	TGTGCCAGCAGCAGCGGATCTCGGAACACCGGGGAGCTGTTTTTT	CASSSGSRNTGELFF
TRBV30	-	-	TRBJ2-7	TGTGCCTGGAGTAACGGCTACAGCGAGCAGTACTTC	CAWSNGYSEQYF
TRBV6-1	-	-	TRBJ2-7	TGTGCCAGCAGGGCAACAGGGCCCGAGCAGTACTTC	CASRATGPEQYF
TRBV6-5	-	-	TRBJ1-1	TGTGCCAGCAGCCTGGACAGCTTGAACACTGAAGCTTTCTTT	CASSLDSLNTEAFF
TRBV11-2	-	-	TRBJ2-2	TGTGCCAGCCATCAGCGGTCCGGGGAGCTGTTTTTT	CASHQRSGELFF
TRBV29-1	-	-	TRBJ1-4	TGCAGCGTTGAGGGTGAATATAATGAAAAACTGTTTTTT	CSVEGEYNEKLFF
TRBV9	TRBD1	-	TRBJ1-2	TGTGCCAGCAGCGCCGGACAGGGAGTTGACTATGGCTACACCTTC	CASSAGQGVDYGYTF
TRBV5-1	TRBD2	-	TRBJ2-7	TGCGCCAGCACCCTGACTAGCGGACAATACGAGCAGTACTTC	CASTLTSGQYEQYF
TRBV25-1	TRBD1	-	TRBJ2-1	TGTGCCAGCAAGGGCAGGGGGTCCTACAATGAGCAGTTCTTC	CASKGRGSYNEQFF
TRBV11-2	-	-	TRBJ2-5	TGTGCCAGCAGCTTAAGAAAAGAAGGAAAAGAGACCCAGTACTTC	CASSLRKEGKETQYF
TRBV20-1	-	-	TRBJ1-2	TGCAGTGCCGGCGGCGGCTACACCTTC	CSAGGGYTF
TRBV5-6	TRBD1	-	TRBJ1-5	TGTGCCAGCAGCTTGAAGGGGGCAGGAGGCAATCAGCCCCAGCATTTT	CASSLKGAGGNQPQHF
TRBV5-1	TRBD2	-	TRBJ2-2	TGCGCCAGCAGCTTTACTAGCGGGGCGAACACCGGGGAGCTGTTTTTT	CASSFTSGANTGELFF
TRBV9	TRBD2	-	TRBJ2-1	TGTGCCAGCGGAAGACTAGCGGGTAACAATGAGCAGTTCTTC	CASGRLAGNNEQFF
TRBV28	TRBD1	-	TRBJ1-5	TGTGCCAGCAGTTTATACGGGACAGGGAATCAGCCCCAGCATTTT	CASSLYGTGNQPQHF
TRBV30	-	-	TRBJ1-2	TGTGCCTGGACCCCTCAGAGGGGCAACTATGGCTACACCTTC	CAWTPQRGNYGYTF
TRBV29-1	TRBD1	few	TRBJ2-7	TGCAGCGTTGATGGACAGGGGGCGGGCTACGAGCAGTACTTC	CSVDGQGAGYEQYF
TRBV7-2	TRBD2	-	TRBJ2-3	TGTGCCAGCAGCCCCGGACTAGCGGGAGTAAATACGCAGTATTTT	CASSPGLAGVNTQYF
TRBV9	-	-	TRBJ2-1	TGTGCCAGCAGCCCTAGGCTGGACCCGTTCTACAATGAGCAGTTCTTC	CASSPRLDPFYNEQFF
TRBV6-6	-	once	TRBJ2-2	TGTGCCAGCAGACGGAACACCGGGGAGCTGTTTTTT	CASRRNTGELFF
TRBV6-5	-	-	TRBJ1-1	TGTGCCAGCAGTTACCCCCCAAACGTAGCTTTCTTT	CASSYPPNVAFF
TRBV30	-	-	TRBJ1-6	TGTGCCTGGAGTGCCACCGTGAATTCACCCCTCCACTTT	CAWSATVNSPLHF
TRBV15	-	-	TRBJ2-1	TGTGCCACCAGCAGAGTAGGGGGGGCCTACAATGAGCAGTTCTTC	CATSRVGGAYNEQFF
TRBV2	-	-	TRBJ2-3	TGTGCCAGCCACATGCGGGGAATCACAGATACGCAGTATTTT	CASHMRGITDTQYF
TRBV28	-	-	TRBJ2-5	TGTGCCAGCAGTTCACAGTATGAGACCCAGTACTTC	CASSSQYETQYF
TRBV5-6	-	few	TRBJ1-4	TGTGCCAGCAGCTTAGTAGGACTCCAGGAAAAACTGTTTTTT	CASSLVGLQEKLFF
TRBV29-1	-	once	TRBJ2-7	TGCAGCGCCGAGAGCTCCTACGAGCAGTACTTC	CSAESSYEQYF
TRBV11-2	TRBD1	-	TRBJ2-7	TGTGCCAGCGCTAAGCCGGGACAGGGCGTCGAGGGGCAGTACTTC	CASAKPGQGVEGQYF
TRBV30	-	once	TRBJ2-1	TGTGCCTGGACCACCTCACAGGCCCCAGCGTTCTTC	CAWTTSQAPAFF
TRBV15	-	-	TRBJ1-1	TGTGCCACCAGCAGAGATCAGAGGGGCGAAGCTTTCTTT	CATSRDQRGEAFF
TRBV5-6	-	-	TRBJ2-3	TGTGCCAGCAGACGCTACCCGGATACGCAGTATTTT	CASRRYPDTQYF
TRBV9	-	-	TRBJ1-2	TGTGCCAGCAGCGTGGACGGGACCTTGTGGGGCTACACCTTC	CASSVDGTLWGYTF
TRBV4-3	TRBD1	-	TRBJ1-6	TGCGCCAGCAGCCAGGAAGGGACAGGGGTAGGTTCACCCCTCCACTTT	CASSQEGTGVGSPLHF
TRBV29-1	-	-	TRBJ1-1	TGCAGCGTTTTCCGCTCCATGAACACTGAAGCTTTCTTT	CSVFRSMNTEAFF
TRBV29-1	TRBD2	-	TRBJ2-2	TGCAGCGCTCGACTAGCGGGGGGACGCATTAACACCGGGGAGCTGTTTTTT	CSARLAGGRINTGELFF
TRBV4-2	-	-	TRBJ2-5	TGTGCCAGCAGCCAAGAAGACCACCAAGAGACCCAGTACTTC	CASSQEDHQETQYF
TRBV30	TRBD1	-	TRBJ1-5	TGTGCCTGGTCAGGGGGGGGTCAGCCCCAGCATTTT	CAWSGGGQPQHF
TRBV25-1	-	-	TRBJ2-2	TGTGCCAGCAGTGGATTGACAGGCAAGGACACCGGGGAGCTGTTTTTT	CASSGLTGKDTGELFF
TRBV29-1	TRBD1	-	TRBJ2-5	TGCAGCTACAGGGGGCGAGAGACCCAGTACTTC	CSYRGRETQYF
TRBV9	TRBD2	-	TRBJ2-5	TGTGCCAGCAGCGTAGGCTGGGAGGGAAAGAACCAAGAGACCCAGTACTTC	CASSVGWEGKNQETQYF